Described below is a single TCR beta chain sequence and its context. Profiling relied on immunoSEQ multiplex PCR, and the TCRdb table lists in-frame clones only, not all of them. The sample lists roughly 40,000 clones, approximately 80% seen once, with 2.6% in the top ten. CDR3 size: 14 residues. Germline V gene sequence: CDR1 SGHRS, CDR2 YFSETQ. V was pared by 1 base and J by 0 bases, with 6 bases between. Anyone with autoimmune disease history or systemic immunosuppression was excluded. The data stem from a study of OX40 agonist ivuxolimab in advanced cancers. Overall study context: With a range of about 23 to 85, age averaged approximately 60 years, and around 83% were male.

Sequencing was performed on CD4+ or CD8+ T cells sorted from blood, taken in a trial of the OX40 agonist ivuxolimab. The TCR originated in an adult with an advanced solid tumor such as melanoma, head and neck, liver or kidney cancer. The genes are TRBV5-1 and TRBJ2-3; D call uncertain. CDR3 nucleotides: TGCGCCAGCAGCTTGCTGGCTAGCACAGATACGCAGTATTTT. Its protein is CASSLLASTDTQYF.